This T cell receptor (beta chain) appears in the sequencing data of a study of a mutant IDH1 vaccine in newly diagnosed glioma. As for the study in general: Patients were given eight vaccinations, scheduled in weeks 1, 3, 5, 7, 11, 15, 19 and 23. Therapy received beforehand was radiotherapy, temozolomide, or both, with most patients given both. The treated group averaged approximately 38 years old and was about 62% male, approximately 38% female.

Only in-frame clones appear in the TCRdb table, and some are missing; sequencing was by immunoSEQ multiplex PCR. The top ten hold roughly 5% of the sample, which has about 59,000 clones, 90% seen once. After removal of 6 bases from V and 8 bases from J, the junction contained 9 bases not matched to a gene. CDR1 is MNHNY and CDR2 is SVGAGI in the germline V gene (reference sequence). This CDR3 spans 13 amino acids. To note about this clone: The antigen is not known.

Noted time point: week 5, during vaccination. Topical imiquimod was applied with each vaccine dose, which held 300 ug of mutant IDH1 20-mer peptide. The clonotype was recovered from a woman in her 40s with glioma. The sequencing used PBMCs, collected from a glioma patient whose treatment included an IDH1 peptide vaccine. The chain is built from TRBV6-6 and TRBJ1-2; 7 bases match TRBD1. The DNA for the CDR3 is TGTGCCAGCAGAGCAGGACAGGTGGAAGGCTACACCTTC. This sequence encodes CASRAGQVEGYTF.